The source of this T cell receptor beta chain is a study of shared clonotypes between healthy human individuals. It was 300 ng DNA, around 30,000 T cell genomes, that went into each replicate PCR of unsorted PBMC. Assay: immunoSEQ multiplex PCR; the TCRdb copy retains only in-frame clones and omits some. The repertoire has a few hundred thousand clones, around 78% of them found once; the top ten carry approximately 12%. Study outcomes and limitations: Genetic and exposure-history diversity was limited by the few donors.

Turning to this clone: Its antigen is still unknown.

Trimming cost V 4 bases and J 2 bases, with 16 bases left between them. The CDR3 spans 15 residues. Germline CDR1 and CDR2: SGDLS and YYNGEE. The specimen sequenced was PBMCs. V gene TRBV9 combines with J gene TRBJ2-7, with D possibly TRBD1 on 8 matching bases. The clonotype originates from a woman aged 35 to 49 in good health. Some clones in this sample may be carry-over from other donors' samples. CDR3 sequence: CASSTGGTGAYEQYF. The CDR3 bases are TGTGCCAGCAGCACCGGGGGGACAGGTGCCTACGAGCAGTACTTC.